This TCR beta chain was recorded in a study of T cells after yellow fever vaccination. About the study: The SMART-Seq v4 Ultra Low Input method served to prepare the low-cell-number fractions.

As concerns this clonotype: Antigen unknown.

Via MiXCR, TCRdb re-called the 5' RACE reads, giving one row per CDR3 protein. This sample has approximately 160,000 distinct CDR3 sequences, with approximately 6.2% found just once. General observations from the study: From the bulk population, abundant clonotypes could contaminate and appear within FACS-sorted repertoires. Clones from primary vaccination mostly reappeared after the booster (96% CD4, less than 90% CD8). Clonotype sharing between CD4 and CD8 compartments was small.

This CDR3 is 16 amino acids long. In germline, CDR1 is LGHNA, CDR2 YSLEER. V dropped 1 base and J dropped 3; count of bases not matched to a gene: 6. V and J are TRBV4-3 and TRBJ2-5; 9 nucleotides line up with TRBD1. Source: CD4+ T cells sorted from PBMCs, taken on the day of the first yellow fever vaccination. The clonotype comes from a man between 18 and 29 years old who received the YFV17D yellow fever vaccine. For the CDR3, the DNA is TGCGCCAGCAGCCAAGGACAGGGGGGCCTTAAAGAGACCCAGTACTTC. As protein: CASSQGQGGLKETQYF.